Shown below are 29 T cell receptor beta chains from a single sample sequenced in a study of CD8 T cells in Susac syndrome. With random hexamers, roughly 0.45 to 1 ug RNA was reverse transcribed. TCRdb analysed the immunoSEQ multiplex PCR reads with MiXCR anew, one entry per CDR3 protein. The sample lists some 130,000 distinct CDR3 sequences, roughly 94% occurring once. Material: CD8+ T cells from PBMCs. These receptors all stem from a human donor with Susac syndrome.

This chain connects TRBV9 to TRBJ2-7; 9 positions agree with TRBD2. The junction had 4 bases not matched to a gene; V was cut back by 0 bases and J by 3 bases. CDR3 length equals 15 residues. From germline, CDR1 is SGDLS and CDR2 YYNGEE. The CDR3 spells CASSVAGLAGYEQYF. Written as DNA, the CDR3 is TGTGCCAGCAGCGTAGCGGGACTAGCTGGCTACGAGCAGTACTTC.

The rearrangement joins TRBV20-1 to TRBJ1-5; D is possibly TRBD1 (5 bases). Trimming removed 0 bases from V and 0 bases from J, with 18 bases in between. CDR1 DFQATT and CDR2 SNEGSKA come from the germline V gene (reference sequence). This CDR3 has 18 residues. In nucleotides, the CDR3 is TGCAGTGCTAGAGATGCGAACAGGACGTTCCTTAGCAATCAGCCCCAGCATTTT. It is translated as CSARDANRTFLSNQPQHF.

The genes are TRBV12-3 or TRBV12-4 and TRBJ1-5; D unclear. This CDR3 comprises 15 residues. The ends were cut back, 3 bases at V and 0 bases at J, with 9 bases in the middle. CDR3 protein: CASSFHRISNQPQHF. Here the CDR3 DNA reads TGTGCCAGCAGTTTTCATAGGATTAGCAATCAGCCCCAGCATTTT.

CDR3 sequence: CSVPRGGQGGSLGEQYF. In DNA, the CDR3 is TGCAGCGTCCCCAGAGGGGGCCAGGGGGGATCTTTGGGTGAGCAGTACTTC. The V call is TRBV29-1, the J call TRBJ2-7, with D possibly matching TRBD1 (7 bases). V lost 6 bases and J lost 7, with 31 bases in between. Germline CDR1 SQVTM, CDR2 ANQGSEA. The CDR3 has 17 amino acids.

The chain recombines TRBV7-9 with TRBJ2-7; tentative D call: TRBD2 (5 bases). Germline V gene lookup returns CDR1 SEHNR and CDR2 FQNEAQ (reference sequence). V was trimmed by 5 bases and J by 6 bases, leaving 20 bases between them. The CDR3 totals 15 residues. CDR3 amino acids: CASSIDHSASSEQYF. The CDR3 DNA reads as TGTGCCAGCAGCATCGATCATAGCGCTAGTAGCGAGCAGTACTTC.

This clonotype was recorded only once. V gene TRBV12-3 or TRBV12-4 combines with J gene TRBJ2-5, with 13 nucleotides matching TRBD2. The CDR3 contains 17 residues. J was trimmed by 1 base and V by 4 bases; bases with no gene match: 6. Written as DNA, the CDR3 is TGTGCCAGCAGTTCCGGACTAGCGGGAGCCAGCCAAGAGACCCAGTACTTC. This sequence encodes CASSSGLAGASQETQYF.

The chain joins TRBV7-6 to TRBJ2-5; possibly TRBD2 for D (5 bases). CDR3 length: 15 amino acids. The V end lost 5 bases, the J end lost 3 bases, and 16 bases lay between the germline ends. Per germline, CDR1 SGHVS and CDR2 FNYEAQ. CDR3 protein: CASSPLVNYEETQYF. CDR3 nucleotides: TGTGCCAGCAGCCCACTAGTGAACTATGAAGAGACCCAGTACTTC.

V and J are TRBV7-6 and TRBJ2-1; 8 nucleotides match TRBD2. Germline values: CDR1 SGHVS, CDR2 FNYEAQ. V shed 4 bases and J 0 bases; nucleotides not matched to a gene: 5. This CDR3 is built from 16 residues. CDR3 in DNA: TGTGCCAGCAGCTCGTTAGCGGGGAACTCCTACAATGAGCAGTTCTTC. Amino acid sequence: CASSSLAGNSYNEQFF. The full variable domain, its missing parts supplied by reference TRBV7-6 and TRBJ2-1, is GAGVSQSPRYKVTKRGQDVALRCDPISGHVSLYWYRQALGQGPEFLTYFNYEAQQDKSGLPNDRFSAERPEGSISTLTIQRTEQRDSAMYRCASSSLAGNSYNEQFFGPGTRLTVL.

The chain employs TRBV11-2 and TRBJ2-7; TRBD2 matches 7 bases. The V and J ends lost 0 bases and 2 bases, in that order; junction bases with no gene match: 4. CDR3 length: 15 residues. CDR1 and CDR2 from the germline V gene are SGHAT and FQNNGV. This chain's CDR3 is CASSLDAAGAYEQYF. DNA of the CDR3: TGTGCCAGCAGCTTAGATGCGGCGGGGGCCTACGAGCAGTACTTC.

The J gene is TRBJ1-1, the V gene TRBV12-3 or TRBV12-4, with D possibly TRBD1 on 5 matching bases. Trimming removed 4 bases at V and 10 bases at J, with 13 bases between. This CDR3 is 12 amino acids long. The CDR3 coding sequence is TGTGCCAGCAGTTCAGGGTTCCAATTAGCTTTCTTT. Its translation is CASSSGFQLAFF.

The rearrangement links TRBV24-1 to TRBJ2-2, with D unresolved. CDR1 and CDR2 (germline): KGHDR, SFDVKD. The CDR3 has 15 residues. V lost 2 bases and J lost 3, with 9 bases in between. The CDR3 reads CATSDWATHTGELFF. In nucleotides, the CDR3 is TGTGCCACCAGTGATTGGGCTACTCACACCGGGGAGCTGTTTTTT.

The genes are TRBV12-3 or TRBV12-4 and TRBJ1-1; 7 bases match TRBD1. CDR3 length equals 14 residues. V dropped 4 bases and J dropped 1; count of bases not matched to a gene: 3. As DNA, the CDR3 is TGTGCCAGCAGTTCGTACAGGGGGAACACTGAAGCTTTCTTT. This translates into CASSSYRGNTEAFF.

The chain links TRBV20-1 to TRBJ1-4; D gene unclear. The germline V and J ends were trimmed by 1 base and 6 bases, with 27 bases remaining between them. Germline values: CDR1 DFQATT, CDR2 SNEGSKA (reference sequence). The CDR3 is 19 residues long. The CDR3, as DNA: TGCAGTGCTAGAGGGTACGGGATCCCCATCAAGTCGGGTGATGAAAAACTGTTTTTT. Translation gives CSARGYGIPIKSGDEKLFF.

The J gene is TRBJ1-2, the V gene TRBV7-9, with 8 nucleotides matching TRBD1. Trimming at V came to 8 bases and at J to 1 base, leaving 6 bases not matched to a gene. Germline CDR1 is SEHNR and CDR2 is FQNEAQ (reference sequence). The CDR3 consists of 14 residues. The CDR3 spells CASGGTGYNYGYTF. Written as DNA, the CDR3 is TGTGCCAGCGGCGGGACAGGCTATAACTATGGCTACACCTTC.

This chain joins TRBV24-1 and TRBJ2-1, with TRBD1 as a possible D gene (5 bases). CDR3 length: 14 amino acids. CDR1 is KGHDR and CDR2 is SFDVKD in the germline V gene. Trimming left V 2 bases short and J 8 bases short, with 12 bases between. This CDR3 is CATSDSFDSDEQFF. In nucleotides, the CDR3 is TGTGCCACCAGTGATTCCTTTGACAGCGATGAGCAGTTCTTC.

The rearrangement links TRBV16 to TRBJ2-7, with 10 nucleotides matching TRBD1. Germline CDR1 and CDR2: KGHSY and FQNENV. This CDR3 has 17 amino acids. J gave up 5 bases and V 4 bases, and 14 bases lay outside the gene matches. This CDR3 is CASSPYGALGTGDEQYF. The CDR3 coding sequence is TGTGCCAGCAGCCCCTATGGCGCCCTAGGGACAGGGGACGAGCAGTACTTC.

The CDR3 sequence: CASSRQRGRAGETQYF. CDR3 coding DNA: TGTGCCAGCAGCCGTCAGCGGGGGAGGGCCGGCGAGACCCAGTACTTC. V is TRBV13 and J is TRBJ2-5; TRBD2 agrees at 8 bases. Germline V gene data show CDR1 as PRHDT and CDR2 as FYEKMQ (reference sequence). V lost 5 bases to trimming and J lost 5 bases; unmatched junction nucleotides: 13. This CDR3 region has 16 residues.

The chain has TRBV7-6 and TRBJ2-7; D uncertain. The ends were cut back, 4 bases at V and 3 bases at J, with 10 bases in the middle. Germline V gene lookup returns CDR1 SGHVS and CDR2 FNYEAQ. This CDR3 spans 13 amino acids. The CDR3 DNA reads as TGTGCCAGCAGCTCCGAGACCCACTACGAGCAGTACTTC. Its protein is CASSSETHYEQYF.

This chain joins TRBV5-1 and TRBJ2-1; 7 bases align to TRBD2. The J segment lost 11 bases and the V segment lost 3 bases, leaving 11 bases of the junction unmatched. This CDR3 has 14 amino acids. Looked up from germline, CDR1 is SGHRS and CDR2 is YFSETQ. The DNA for the CDR3 is TGCGCCAGCAGCTGGTCGGGTGGGGGACTACAGCAGTTCTTC. Its protein product is CASSWSGGGLQQFF.

The chain employs TRBV11-1 and TRBJ1-2; a possible D gene is TRBD1 (6 bases). Germline V lookup: CDR1 SGHAT, CDR2 FQDESV (reference sequence). CDR3 length: 14 amino acids. Trimming left V 5 bases short and J 5 bases short, with 15 bases between. The DNA of the CDR3 is TGTGCCAGCAGCCCGAGGACAGAAATTTATGGCTACACCTTC. Protein product: CASSPRTEIYGYTF.

The genes are TRBV4-1 and TRBJ2-7, with TRBD2 matching over 7 bases. The V gene end was trimmed by 0 bases and the J gene end by 2 bases; junction bases not matched to a gene: 10. Germline V lookup: CDR1 MGHRA, CDR2 YSYEKL. This CDR3 is 17 amino acids long. CDR3 protein: CASSQEIGGRSTYEQYF. The CDR3 bases are TGCGCCAGCAGCCAAGAGATCGGCGGGAGATCAACCTACGAGCAGTACTTC.

The V gene is TRBV5-6, the J gene TRBJ1-1; D may be TRBD1 (6 bases). V lost 4 bases to trimming and J lost 4 bases, with 17 bases between them. Germline V gene lookup returns CDR1 SGHDT and CDR2 YYEEEE. There are 15 residues in the CDR3. In nucleotides, the CDR3 is TGTGCCAGCAGCCAGGGGTGGGTAGGTCGCACTGAAGCTTTCTTT. Amino acids: CASSQGWVGRTEAFF.

A single count supports this clonotype. This rearrangement joins TRBV12-3 or TRBV12-4 to TRBJ2-3; D not certain. V was shortened by 3 bases and J by 4 bases, with 8 bases between the two germline ends. The CDR3 loop spans 13 amino acids. In nucleotides, the CDR3 is TGTGCCAGCAGTTTCTCCCCCTCAGATACGCAGTATTTT. Amino acid sequence: CASSFSPSDTQYF.

The chain carries TRBV20-1 and TRBJ2-7, with D maybe TRBD2 (6 bases). This CDR3 contains 16 residues. The V end lost 0 bases, the J end lost 2 bases, and 17 bases lay between the germline ends. The germline V gene has CDR1 DFQATT and CDR2 SNEGSKA (reference sequence). This CDR3 is CSARDAPPAGTYEQYF. For the CDR3, the DNA is TGCAGTGCTAGAGACGCCCCCCCCGCGGGAACCTACGAGCAGTACTTC.

The DNA for the CDR3 is TGTGCCACCCACTGGGGGCTAGCGGGAGTGGACGAGCAGTACTTC. Translating gives CATHWGLAGVDEQYF. The chain employs TRBV12-3 or TRBV12-4 and TRBJ2-7, with TRBD2 matching over 10 bases. The V and J ends lost 10 bases and 5 bases, in that order; junction bases with no gene match: 14. The CDR3 covers 15 residues.

The chain links TRBV12-3 or TRBV12-4 to TRBJ2-1; 9 positions agree with TRBD2. The CDR3 is made up of 16 amino acids. V trimming: 2 bases; J trimming: 5 bases; junction bases outside the gene matches: 7. The CDR3 loop reads CASSLYGLAGHNEQFF. CDR3 in DNA: TGTGCCAGCAGTTTATATGGTCTAGCGGGGCACAATGAGCAGTTCTTC.

A remark on this clonotype: One end of the junction is discordant with germline, which a read error may explain. The gene calls are TRBV7-7 and TRBJ2-7; D is tentatively TRBD1 or TRBD2 (5 bases each). Germline V lookup: CDR1 SSHAT, CDR2 FNYEAQ (reference sequence). This CDR3 is built from 13 residues. The CDR3 reads CASSPGPGYEQYF. CDR3 in DNA: TGTGCTAGCAGCCCGGGACCTGGTTACGAGCAGTACTTC.

The J gene is TRBJ1-1, the V gene TRBV30, with a possible D match to TRBD1 (6 bases). The CDR3 loop spans 10 amino acids. V gave up 1 base and J gave up 11 bases, with 8 bases separating them. The germline CDR1 and CDR2 sequences are GTSNPN and SVGIG (reference sequence). The CDR3 region has the DNA TGTGCCTGGAGTGAGGGGGTGGCTTTCTTT. Residues: CAWSEGVAFF.

This chain links TRBV5-1 with TRBJ2-7, with 7 bases matching TRBD1. This CDR3 is built from 15 residues. The trim removed 5 bases at V and 3 bases at J, leaving 11 bases unmatched. Looked up from germline, CDR1 is SGHRS and CDR2 is YFSETQ. The CDR3 sequence: CASSWDSSSLYEQYF. The CDR3 bases are TGCGCCAGCAGTTGGGACAGCTCATCCCTCTACGAGCAGTACTTC.